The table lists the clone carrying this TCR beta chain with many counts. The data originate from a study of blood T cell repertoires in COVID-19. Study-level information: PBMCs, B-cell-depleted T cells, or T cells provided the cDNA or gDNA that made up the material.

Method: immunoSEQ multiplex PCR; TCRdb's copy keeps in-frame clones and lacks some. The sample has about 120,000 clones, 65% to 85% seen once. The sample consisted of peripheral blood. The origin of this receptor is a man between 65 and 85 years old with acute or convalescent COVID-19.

The CDR3 DNA follows: TGTGCCAGCAGTAGCCCGAGGACAGCTACCACCTACGAGCAGTACTTC. This sequence encodes CASSSPRTATTYEQYF. The chain employs TRBV28 and TRBJ2-7, with D perhaps matching TRBD1 (6 bases). Trimming removed 5 bases at V and 2 bases at J, with 19 bases between. CDR1 is MDHEN and CDR2 is SYDVKM in the germline V gene. The CDR3 runs 16 residues.